One sample yielded the 8 T cell receptor beta chains listed below, sequenced in a study of graft-versus-host responses after intestinal transplantation. Some clones are missing from TCRdb's copy, which holds only in-frame ones; the method was immunoSEQ multiplex PCR. The data show about 97,000 clones, with over 75% seen just once and more than 15% held by the top ten. The specimen was PBMCs, collected approximately 470 days after intestinal transplant. These receptor sequences come from a human patient who received an intestinal transplant, so some T cells may come from the graft donor.

This sequence joins TRBV29-1 and TRBJ2-5, with unresolved D. Germline assignment: CDR1 SQVTM and CDR2 ANQGSEA. The V end lost 7 bases, the J end lost 5 bases, and 14 bases lay between the germline ends. The CDR3 loop spans 12 amino acids. This CDR3 is CSELVMEETQYF. CDR3 nucleotide sequence: TGCAGCGAATTGGTTATGGAGGAGACCCAGTACTTC.

The chain is built from TRBV7-8 and TRBJ1-6, with a possible D match to TRBD1 (6 bases). The CDR3 spans 13 residues. The ends were cut back, 6 bases at V and 13 bases at J, with 16 bases in the middle. Germline V gene data show CDR1 as SGHVS and CDR2 as FQNEAQ. The CDR3 loop reads CASSEPMGAPLHF. The DNA of the CDR3 is TGTGCCAGCAGTGAACCTATGGGGGCCCCCCTCCACTTT.

The chain recombines TRBV19 with TRBJ1-6; D is possibly TRBD1 (5 bases). The V end was cut by 3 bases, the J end by 6 bases, with 9 bases between. The CDR3 covers 14 residues. Looked up from germline, CDR1 is LNHDA and CDR2 is SQIVND (reference sequence). CDR3 sequence reads: CASSMGRANSPLHF. The CDR3 nucleotides read TGTGCCAGTAGTATGGGGCGGGCTAATTCACCCCTCCACTTT.

The chain couples TRBV7-2 to TRBJ2-3, with a tentative D call TRBD2 (6 bases). Trimming removed 2 bases at V and 4 bases at J, with 10 bases between. This CDR3 comprises 14 residues. In germline, CDR1 is SGHTA, CDR2 FQGNSA. The CDR3 sequence is CASSLFPGADTQYF. Written as DNA, the CDR3 is TGTGCCAGCAGCTTATTCCCGGGGGCAGATACGCAGTATTTT. The full variable domain, rest sourced from reference TRBV7-2 and TRBJ2-3, is GAGVSQSPSNKVTEKGKDVELRCDPISGHTALYWYRQSLGQGLEFLIYFQGNSAPDKSGLPSDRFSAERTGGSVSTLTIQRTQQEDSAVYLCASSLFPGADTQYFGPGTRLTVL.

This clone has a single count. V and J are TRBV27 and TRBJ2-7; 10 bases fit TRBD2. CDR1 MNHEY and CDR2 SMNVEV come from the germline V gene (reference sequence). This CDR3 has 17 amino acids. Losses at the gene ends were 6 bases for V and 0 bases for J; bases not matched to a gene: 11. DNA for the CDR3: TGTGCCAGCAGGGGTCCCGGGACTAGCGCCTTCTCCTACGAGCAGTACTTC. It specifies CASRGPGTSAFSYEQYF.

This chain joins TRBV11-2 and TRBJ1-5; possibly TRBD1 for D (6 bases). Germline V gene lookup returns CDR1 SGHAT and CDR2 FQNNGV. V was pared by 3 bases and J by 1 base, with 10 bases between. The CDR3 is 15 amino acids. DNA of the CDR3: TGTGCCAGCAGCTTGGACACAGGGAGCAATCAGCCCCAGCATTTT. Its translation is CASSLDTGSNQPQHF.

The table lists this clone with a count of one. The V call is TRBV5-6, the J call TRBJ2-6; D not certain. The V and J ends lost 3 bases and 0 bases respectively, with 4 bases between them. Per the germline V gene, CDR1 is SGHDT and CDR2 is YYEEEE. The CDR3 totals 14 residues. The CDR3 sequence is CASSWDSGANVLTF. As DNA, the CDR3 is TGTGCCAGCAGCTGGGACTCTGGGGCCAACGTCCTGACTTTC.

The genes are TRBV11-2 and TRBJ2-7, with TRBD2 as a possible D gene (6 bases). CDR3 length equals 13 residues. V was cut by 6 bases and J by 4 bases, with 13 bases left in between. Germline assignment: CDR1 SGHAT and CDR2 FQNNGV. CDR3 in amino acids: CASRTGLQYEQYF. CDR3 nucleotides: TGTGCCAGCAGAACGGGACTCCAATACGAGCAGTACTTC.